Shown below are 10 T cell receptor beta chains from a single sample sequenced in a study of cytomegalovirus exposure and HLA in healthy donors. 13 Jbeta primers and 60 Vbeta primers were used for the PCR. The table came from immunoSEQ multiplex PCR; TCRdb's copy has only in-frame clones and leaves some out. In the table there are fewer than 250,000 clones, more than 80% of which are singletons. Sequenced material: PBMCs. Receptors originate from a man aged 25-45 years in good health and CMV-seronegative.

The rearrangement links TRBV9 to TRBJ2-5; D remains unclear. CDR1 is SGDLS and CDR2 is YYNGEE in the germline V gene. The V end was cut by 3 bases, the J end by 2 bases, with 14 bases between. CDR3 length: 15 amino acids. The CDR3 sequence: CASSETVKNQETQYF. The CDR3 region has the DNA TGTGCCAGCAGCGAAACGGTGAAGAATCAAGAGACCCAGTACTTC.

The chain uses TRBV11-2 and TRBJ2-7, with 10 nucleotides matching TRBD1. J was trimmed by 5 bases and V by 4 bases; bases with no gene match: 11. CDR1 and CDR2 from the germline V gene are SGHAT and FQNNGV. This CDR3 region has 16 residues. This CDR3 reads CASSSSRDRGQDEQYF. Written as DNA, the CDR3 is TGTGCCAGCAGCTCCAGCCGGGACAGGGGCCAGGACGAGCAGTACTTC.

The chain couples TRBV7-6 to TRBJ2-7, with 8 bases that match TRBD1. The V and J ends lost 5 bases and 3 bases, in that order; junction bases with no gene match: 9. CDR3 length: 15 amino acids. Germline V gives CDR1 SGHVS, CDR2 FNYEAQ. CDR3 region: CASSPPGTGGYEQYF. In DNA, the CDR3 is TGTGCCAGCAGCCCCCCCGGGACAGGCGGCTACGAGCAGTACTTC.

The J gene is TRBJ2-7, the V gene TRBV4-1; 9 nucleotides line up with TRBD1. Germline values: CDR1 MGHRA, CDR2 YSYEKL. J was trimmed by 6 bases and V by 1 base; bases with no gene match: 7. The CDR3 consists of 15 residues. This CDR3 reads CASSQAETGGSEQYF. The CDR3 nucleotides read TGCGCCAGCAGCCAAGCGGAGACAGGGGGTAGCGAGCAGTACTTC.

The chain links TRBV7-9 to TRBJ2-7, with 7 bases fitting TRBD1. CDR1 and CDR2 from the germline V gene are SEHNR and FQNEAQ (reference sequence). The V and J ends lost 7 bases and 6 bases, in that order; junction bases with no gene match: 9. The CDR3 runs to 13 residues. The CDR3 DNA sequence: TGTGCCAGCACCAGAGACAGGGCCGCCGAGCAGTACTTC. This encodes CASTRDRAAEQYF.

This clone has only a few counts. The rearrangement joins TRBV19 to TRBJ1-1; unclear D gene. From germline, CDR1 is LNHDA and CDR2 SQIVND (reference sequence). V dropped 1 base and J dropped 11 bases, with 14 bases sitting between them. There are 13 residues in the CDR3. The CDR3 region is CASSIAGRVDAFF. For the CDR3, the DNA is TGTGCCAGTAGTATAGCCGGGAGGGTGGATGCTTTCTTT.

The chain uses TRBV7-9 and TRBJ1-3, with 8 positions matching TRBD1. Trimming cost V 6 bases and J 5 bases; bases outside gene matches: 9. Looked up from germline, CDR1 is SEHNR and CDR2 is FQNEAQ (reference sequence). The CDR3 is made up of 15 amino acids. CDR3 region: CASSSTTGARNTIYF. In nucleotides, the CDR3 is TGTGCCAGCAGTTCGACGACAGGGGCCAGAAACACCATATATTTT.

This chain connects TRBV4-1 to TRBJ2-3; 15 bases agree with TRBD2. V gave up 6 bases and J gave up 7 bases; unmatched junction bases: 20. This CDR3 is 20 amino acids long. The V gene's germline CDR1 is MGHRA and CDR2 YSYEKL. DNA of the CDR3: TGCGCCAGCAGTCTACTACTTGGGACTAGCGGGGGGCCCCGCAGGTATACGCAGTATTTT. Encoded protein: CASSLLLGTSGGPRRYTQYF.

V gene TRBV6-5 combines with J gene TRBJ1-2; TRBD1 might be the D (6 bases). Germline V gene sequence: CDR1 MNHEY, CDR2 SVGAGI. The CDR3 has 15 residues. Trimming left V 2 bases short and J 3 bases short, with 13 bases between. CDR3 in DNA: TGTGCCAGCAGTTACATGGCTCGACAGGACTATGGCTACACCTTC. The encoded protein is CASSYMARQDYGYTF.

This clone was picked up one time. Here the CDR3 reads CASSLGTGLGKAFF. In DNA form, the CDR3 reads TGTGCCAGCAGCTTGGGGACAGGGCTGGGTAAAGCTTTCTTT. The chain is built from TRBV5-5 and TRBJ1-1, with TRBD1 matching 8 bases. The V and J ends lost 0 bases and 9 bases, in that order; junction bases with no gene match: 7. Germline CDR1 SGHKS, CDR2 YYEKEE (reference sequence). The CDR3 totals 14 residues.